Listed below are T cell receptor beta chains from one sample, sequenced in a study of T cells in Graves' hyperthyroidism and ophthalmopathy. TCRdb reanalysed the multiplex PCR reads using MiXCR and keeps one entry per CDR3 protein. The sample consists of almost 500,000 distinct CDR3 sequences, 20% to 25% of them appearing once. Sequenced sample: blood. These TCRs come from a woman between 65 and 79 years old with Graves' ophthalmopathy. Each CDR3 is given with its conserved first and last residue. The D gene is left open where the match is weak. A clone size is listed for some rows: how often the clone was seen (once, few, many), or a class if it is expanded.

D	V	J	size	CDR3
-	TRBV19	TRBJ1-6	-	CASSWRTGNSPLHF
TRBD1	TRBV12-3/TRBV12-4	TRBJ1-2	-	CASSPQQGAGYGYTF
-	TRBV6-5	TRBJ1-1	few	CASLNWQGTEAFF
-	TRBV15	TRBJ2-5	-	CATGLETQYF
TRBD2	TRBV7-2	TRBJ2-3	many	CASSLGPSGSSLDTQYF
TRBD2	TRBV6-2/TRBV6-3	TRBJ2-5	-	CASSLRDYHVGETQYF
-	TRBV28	TRBJ2-7	many	CATVPRVSTEQYF
TRBD2	TRBV6-2/TRBV6-3	TRBJ2-2	-	CASRTQREAGELFF
-	TRBV28	TRBJ1-6	few	CATKDGSHELTLHF
TRBD1	TRBV20-1	TRBJ1-1	many	CSAVWTGVDSGTEAFF